These T cell receptor beta chains were read from a single sample in a study of brain T cells in children with intractable seizures. The table came from immunoSEQ multiplex PCR; TCRdb's copy has only in-frame clones and leaves some out. The repertoire holds 95,000 to 120,000 clones, approximately 94% seen once, with more than 3% in the top ten. Sequencing was performed on peripheral blood, taken at surgery. The receptors stem from a boy under three years old with hemimegalencephaly and intractable seizures. CDR3s include the opening cysteine and the closing phenylalanine or tryptophan. D genes are given only for firm matches. Size values are once, few and many counts, or a class for expanded clones, and some rows have none.

J gene: TRBJ1-4; V gene: TRBV6-5; clone size: -; D gene: -; CDR3 DNA: TGTGCCAGCAGGGACAGAGCCTTGGCCCGTGAAAAACTGTTTTTT; CDR3 protein: CASRDRALAREKLFF
J gene: TRBJ1-5; V gene: TRBV19; clone size: -; D gene: TRBD1; CDR3 DNA: TGTGCCAGCGAAGGGACAGGGGGATTTTTCAATCAGCCCCAGCATTTT; CDR3 protein: CASEGTGGFFNQPQHF
J gene: TRBJ2-1; V gene: TRBV6-5; clone size: -; D gene: -; CDR3 DNA: TGTGCCAGCAGTTACCCCGGAGGACCTAGGGGTAATGAGCAGTTCTTC; CDR3 protein: CASSYPGGPRGNEQFF
J gene: TRBJ2-3; V gene: TRBV18; clone size: -; D gene: TRBD2; CDR3 DNA: TGTGCCAGCTCACCGGGAGGGGCAGATACGCAGTATTTT; CDR3 protein: CASSPGGADTQYF
J gene: TRBJ2-3; V gene: TRBV18; clone size: -; D gene: -; CDR3 DNA: TGTGCCAGCTCACCGTCTAGCACCAGAGGATGGGATACGCAGTATTTT; CDR3 protein: CASSPSSTRGWDTQYF
J gene: TRBJ2-2; V gene: TRBV6-6; clone size: -; D gene: -; CDR3 DNA: TGTGCCAGCAGCCAGGTGGGCCGTCGGCACACCGGGGAGCTGTTTTTT; CDR3 protein: CASSQVGRRHTGELFF
J gene: TRBJ2-3; V gene: TRBV7-9; clone size: -; D gene: -; CDR3 DNA: TGTGCCAGCAGCTTAGGCTCGGGACTCTACACAGATACGCAGTATTTT; CDR3 protein: CASSLGSGLYTDTQYF
J gene: TRBJ1-1; V gene: TRBV28; clone size: -; D gene: -; CDR3 DNA: TGTGCCAGCAGGCCGGCTTGGGGGGCGAACACTGAAGCTTTCTTT; CDR3 protein: CASRPAWGANTEAFF
J gene: TRBJ2-2; V gene: TRBV4-2; clone size: -; D gene: -; CDR3 DNA: TGTGCCAGCAGCCAAGATGGCGGGGACACCGGGGAGCTGTTTTTT; CDR3 protein: CASSQDGGDTGELFF
J gene: TRBJ2-3; V gene: TRBV28; clone size: few; D gene: -; CDR3 DNA: TGTGCCCTTGGGGGCCCCTACGTGGCAGGGGCGACAGATACGCAGTATTTT; CDR3 protein: CALGGPYVAGATDTQYF
J gene: TRBJ2-3; V gene: TRBV7-2; clone size: -; D gene: TRBD2; CDR3 DNA: TGTGCCAGCAGCTTAGCGGCACTAGCGGGAGGGACGCAGTATTTT; CDR3 protein: CASSLAALAGGTQYF
J gene: TRBJ2-7; V gene: TRBV6-2/TRBV6-3; clone size: -; D gene: TRBD2; CDR3 DNA: TGTGCCAGCAGTCTAGGGACTAGCGGGGCCTACGAGCAGTACTTC; CDR3 protein: CASSLGTSGAYEQYF
J gene: TRBJ2-2; V gene: TRBV3-1/TRBV3-2; clone size: once; D gene: TRBD2; CDR3 DNA: TGTGCCAGCAGCCCGACTAGCGGGATAATAAACACCGGGGAGCTGTTTTTT; CDR3 protein: CASSPTSGIINTGELFF
J gene: TRBJ2-7; V gene: TRBV28; clone size: -; D gene: -; CDR3 DNA: TGTGCCAGCAGTTTGTGTTTGGGGGCCTCAAGCTACGAGCAGTACTTC; CDR3 protein: CASSLCLGASSYEQYF
J gene: TRBJ1-3; V gene: TRBV21-1; clone size: once; D gene: -; CDR3 DNA: TGTGCCAGCAGCAAAGGCGGGGCCAACTCTGGAAACACCATATATTTT; CDR3 protein: CASSKGGANSGNTIYF
J gene: TRBJ2-7; V gene: TRBV2; clone size: once; D gene: TRBD2; CDR3 DNA: TGTGCCAGCACCGAGTGGACTAGCGGCACCTACGAGCAGTACTTC; CDR3 protein: CASTEWTSGTYEQYF
J gene: TRBJ2-1; V gene: TRBV7-9; clone size: -; D gene: TRBD2; CDR3 DNA: TGTGCCAGCAGACCCGGGACTAGCGACCTCGGCGAGCAGTTCTTC; CDR3 protein: CASRPGTSDLGEQFF
J gene: TRBJ2-7; V gene: TRBV28; clone size: once; D gene: -; CDR3 DNA: TGTGCCAGCAGACCGTACCGCATCTGGGCTGGCCACGAGCAGTACTTC; CDR3 protein: CASRPYRIWAGHEQYF
J gene: TRBJ2-1; V gene: TRBV6-4; clone size: -; D gene: TRBD2; CDR3 DNA: TGTGCCAGCAGTGTTCTTGCGGGAGCCCCCTCATACAATGAGCAGTTCTTC; CDR3 protein: CASSVLAGAPSYNEQFF
J gene: TRBJ2-7; V gene: TRBV5-4; clone size: -; D gene: TRBD2; CDR3 DNA: TGTGCCAGCAGCAAGGGGACTAGCGGCCCCTCCTACGAGCAGTACTTC; CDR3 protein: CASSKGTSGPSYEQYF
J gene: TRBJ2-1; V gene: TRBV28; clone size: -; D gene: TRBD2; CDR3 DNA: TGTGCCAGCAGTGATACTAGCGGGAGTTTAAATGAGCAGTTCTTC; CDR3 protein: CASSDTSGSLNEQFF
J gene: TRBJ2-7; V gene: TRBV28; clone size: -; D gene: -; CDR3 DNA: TGTGCCAGCTCCCCGGACCTACCGAATAGGCAGTACTTC; CDR3 protein: CASSPDLPNRQYF
J gene: TRBJ2-1; V gene: TRBV7-6; clone size: -; D gene: -; CDR3 DNA: TGTGCCAGCAGCCCCATGGGGAGCTTCTCCTACAATGAGCAGTTCTTC; CDR3 protein: CASSPMGSFSYNEQFF
J gene: TRBJ2-7; V gene: TRBV9; clone size: -; D gene: -; CDR3 DNA: TGTGCCAGCAGCGGGCCTACCTACGAGCAGTACTTC; CDR3 protein: CASSGPTYEQYF
J gene: TRBJ2-1; V gene: TRBV12-5; clone size: once; D gene: TRBD2; CDR3 DNA: TGTGCTAGTGGTAACCGACTAGCGGGAGGGTCGGGTGAGCAGTTCTTC; CDR3 protein: CASGNRLAGGSGEQFF
J gene: TRBJ2-1; V gene: TRBV9; clone size: -; D gene: -; CDR3 DNA: TGTGCCAGCAGCGTAGTGGGGAACCTCCCCTACAATGAGCAGTTCTTC; CDR3 protein: CASSVVGNLPYNEQFF
J gene: TRBJ2-1; V gene: TRBV9; clone size: -; D gene: -; CDR3 DNA: TGTGCCAGCAGCATATCGCCCGGGCCCTACAATGAGCAGTTCTTC; CDR3 protein: CASSISPGPYNEQFF
J gene: TRBJ2-1; V gene: TRBV20-1; clone size: -; D gene: -; CDR3 DNA: TGCAGTGCTAGAAGCAATGAGCAGTTCTTC; CDR3 protein: CSARSNEQFF
J gene: TRBJ1-3; V gene: TRBV9; clone size: -; D gene: -; CDR3 DNA: TGTGCCAGCAGCGAACCCATAGACACCGATGGAAACACCATATATTTT; CDR3 protein: CASSEPIDTDGNTIYF